This paragraph covers one T cell receptor beta chain sequence. The antigen is not known. Germline V gene lookup returns CDR1 LGHNA and CDR2 YNFKEQ. This CDR3 has 16 amino acids. V shed 0 bases and J 5 bases; nucleotides not matched to a gene: 9. This record belongs to a study of cytomegalovirus exposure and HLA in healthy donors. Primers included in the PCR were 60 Vbeta and 13 Jbeta primers. In the study's own analysis: It was a later analysis that counted roughly 79 million unique TCR beta chains, of which some 10 million were shared. TCRdb's table, derived via immunoSEQ multiplex PCR, lists solely in-frame clones and lacks some. For V, J and clone size, that table is used; D and trimming come from the DNA. The sample lists over 200,000 clones, around 76% occurring once. Study-level results: A later analysis found that most CMV-associated TCR beta chains appeared HLA-restricted.

This cohort consisted of healthy bone marrow donors. This clonotype originated in a man aged 40-49 years in good health and CMV-seropositive. V gene TRBV4-2 combines with J gene TRBJ2-5; 7 bases are a match to TRBD1. The material sequenced was PBMCs. CDR3 bases: TGTGCCAGCAGCCAAGATATAGGACAGGCTTCGGAGACCCAGTACTTC. Residues: CASSQDIGQASETQYF.